Below are 31 T cell receptor beta chains sequenced from a single sample in a study of cytomegalovirus exposure and HLA in healthy donors. It was with 60 Vbeta and 13 Jbeta primers that the PCR ran. The method was immunoSEQ multiplex PCR; TCRdb's version includes in-frame clones alone and lacks a portion of them. There are under 150,000 clones in the sample; about 76% occur only once, and approximately 1.5% lies in the top ten. The specimen was PBMCs. These receptors were obtained from a woman aged 40 to 50 in good health and CMV-seronegative.

The gene calls are TRBV5-1 and TRBJ1-3; TRBD1 matches at 7 bases. The V segment lost 0 bases and the J segment 2 bases; nucleotides outside the gene matches: 2. The germline V gene encodes CDR1 SGHRS and CDR2 YFSETQ. The CDR3 spans 15 residues. CDR3 in DNA: TGCGCCAGCAGCTTGGGGCAGGGGGCTGGAAACACCATATATTTT. Protein sequence: CASSLGQGAGNTIYF.

The chain uses TRBV6-5 and TRBJ1-1; a possible D gene is TRBD1 (6 bases). This CDR3 spans 13 amino acids. Germline CDR1 reads MNHEY; CDR2 reads SVGAGI. Trimming took 5 bases from V and 2 from J, leaving 9 bases between them. This CDR3 is CASSLQGNTEAFF. The CDR3 DNA follows: TGTGCCAGCAGTCTACAGGGTAACACTGAAGCTTTCTTT.

This rearrangement joins TRBV19 to TRBJ1-4, with a weak D call TRBD1 (5 bases). V was pared by 1 base and J by 8 bases, with 11 bases between. The CDR3 length is 14 residues. Per the germline V gene, CDR1 is LNHDA and CDR2 is SQIVND (reference sequence). DNA of the CDR3: TGTGCCAGTAGTATAGTCCCTGGGGCCGAAAAACTGTTTTTT. Translated: CASSIVPGAEKLFF.

This clone has just one count. The V and J genes are TRBV28 and TRBJ2-7; TRBD2 might be the D (6 bases). Germline V lookup: CDR1 MDHEN, CDR2 SYDVKM. Trimming took off 6 bases at V and 3 bases at J, with 15 bases between the two ends. There are 14 residues in the CDR3. The CDR3 is CASSPMVGGYEQYF. CDR3 bases: TGTGCCAGCAGCCCGATGGTGGGAGGCTACGAGCAGTACTTC. The whole variable domain, remainder taken from reference TRBV28 and TRBJ2-7, is DVKVTQSSRYLVKRTGEKVFLECVQDMDHENMFWYRQDPGLGLRLIYFSYDVKMKEKGDIPEGYSVSREKKERFSLILESASTNQTSMYLCASSPMVGGYEQYFGPGTRLTVT.

The V and J genes are TRBV7-9 and TRBJ2-7; TRBD2 matches 7 bases. J lost 2 bases, V lost 5 bases, and 9 bases had no gene match. The CDR3 consists of 15 residues. Germline CDR1 is SEHNR and CDR2 is FQNEAQ (reference sequence). The CDR3 nucleotides read TGTGCCAGCAGCCCCTCAGCGGGGTTAACCTACGAGCAGTACTTC. Protein sequence: CASSPSAGLTYEQYF.

This clone was seen more than once but under ten times. The CDR3 sequence is CASSPPPVRAILSSGNTIYF. In DNA form, the CDR3 reads TGTGCCAGCTCACCACCGCCCGTCAGGGCGATCCTCAGCTCTGGAAACACCATATATTTT. The gene calls are TRBV18 and TRBJ1-3; D might be TRBD1 (5 bases). V lost 0 bases, J lost 0 bases, and 21 bases lay in between. Germline V lookup: CDR1 KGHSH, CDR2 LQKENI. This CDR3 contains 20 residues.

This clone was seen once. This CDR3 is CASSPGTGASTGELFF. The CDR3 DNA is TGTGCCAGCTCACCAGGGACAGGGGCCAGCACCGGGGAGCTGTTTTTT. This sequence joins TRBV18 and TRBJ2-2; 10 bases match TRBD1. CDR3 length: 16 amino acids. The germline CDR1 and CDR2 sequences are KGHSH and LQKENI. V lost 2 bases and J lost 4; bases outside the gene matches: 4. The full variable domain, its missing parts supplied by reference TRBV18 and TRBJ2-2, is NAGVMQNPRHLVRRRGQEARLRCSPMKGHSHVYWYRQLPEEGLKFMVYLQKENIIDESGMPKERFSAEFPKEGPSILRIQQVVRGDSAAYFCASSPGTGASTGELFFGEGSRLTVL.

The chain uses TRBV27 and TRBJ2-1; D might be TRBD1 (5 bases). Trimming shortened V by 3 bases and J by 6 bases, and 6 bases separated the two germline ends. The CDR3 is 12 residues long. The germline V gene encodes CDR1 MNHEY and CDR2 SMNVEV (reference sequence). CDR3 region: CASSLQGNEQFF. In nucleotides, the CDR3 is TGTGCCAGCAGTTTGCAGGGCAATGAGCAGTTCTTC.

This rearrangement joins TRBV5-1 to TRBJ2-3, with 7 bases lining up with TRBD1. CDR3 length: 17 residues. The V segment lost 0 bases and the J segment 1 base; nucleotides outside the gene matches: 8. Germline V gene sequence: CDR1 SGHRS, CDR2 YFSETQ. This CDR3 is CASSLVPRQGGTDTQYF. As DNA, the CDR3 is TGCGCCAGCAGCTTGGTCCCCAGACAGGGTGGCACAGATACGCAGTATTTT.

The chain couples TRBV7-9 to TRBJ2-7; TRBD1 is a possible D gene (6 bases). The CDR3 extends over 13 amino acids. In germline, CDR1 is SEHNR, CDR2 FQNEAQ (reference sequence). Trimming took off 4 bases at V and 1 base at J, with 8 bases between the two ends. The CDR3 loop is CASSSQGSYEQYF. The CDR3 nucleotides read TGTGCCAGCAGCTCACAGGGTTCCTACGAGCAGTACTTC. The full variable domain, in which reference TRBV7-9 and TRBJ2-7 provide the parts outside the CDR3, is DTGVSQNPRHKITKRGQNVTFRCDPISEHNRLYWYRQTLGQGPEFLTYFQNEAQLEKSRLLSDRFSAERPKGSFSTLEIQRTEQGDSAMYLCASSSQGSYEQYFGPGTRLTVT.

This clone has just one count. The chain joins TRBV9 to TRBJ1-2, with D hard to call. CDR3 length: 16 residues. Germline CDR1 and CDR2: SGDLS and YYNGEE. The V and J ends lost 0 bases and 2 bases respectively, with 14 bases between them. The CDR3 coding sequence is TGTGCCAGCAGCGTAGCCCCCACGGAGGTGAACTATGGCTACACCTTC. It translates to CASSVAPTEVNYGYTF.

The gene calls are TRBV4-1 and TRBJ1-4, with a weak D call TRBD1 (6 bases). The CDR3 sequence is 16 residues long. V was shortened by 5 bases and J by 0 bases, with 13 bases between the two germline ends. From germline, CDR1 is MGHRA and CDR2 YSYEKL. CDR3 region: CASSDGDIATNEKLFF. The DNA of the CDR3 is TGCGCCAGCAGCGACGGGGACATTGCAACTAATGAAAAACTGTTTTTT.

The chain joins TRBV28 to TRBJ1-2; 9 bases are a match to TRBD1. V shed 8 bases and J 2 bases; nucleotides not matched to a gene: 6. The CDR3 extends over 14 amino acids. Germline-derived CDR1 and CDR2 are MDHEN and SYDVKM. CDR3 nucleotide sequence: TGTGCCAGCTGGGGGGACAGGGACAACTATGGCTACACCTTC. As protein: CASWGDRDNYGYTF.

The chain uses TRBV9 and TRBJ1-2; TRBD1 matches 9 bases. V trimming: 4 bases; J trimming: 0 bases; junction bases outside the gene matches: 4. CDR1 is SGDLS and CDR2 is YYNGEE in the germline V gene. The CDR3 length is 15 residues. The DNA for the CDR3 is TGTGCCAGCAGCCCGGGACAGGGCGCTAACTATGGCTACACCTTC. Its protein product is CASSPGQGANYGYTF.

This clone was seen more than once but under ten times. The genes are TRBV7-8 and TRBJ2-7; D remains unclear. Germline-derived CDR1 and CDR2 are SGHVS and FQNEAQ. This CDR3 is 13 amino acids long. The germline V and J ends were trimmed by 4 bases and 0 bases, with 7 bases remaining between them. The CDR3 reads CASSSQVSYEQYF. The CDR3 DNA sequence: TGTGCCAGCAGCTCCCAGGTCTCCTACGAGCAGTACTTC. The full variable domain, with the rest looked up from reference TRBV7-8 and TRBJ2-7, is GAGVSQSPRYKVAKRGQDVALRCDPISGHVSLFWYQQALGQGPEFLTYFQNEAQLDKSGLPSDRFFAERPEGSVSTLKIQRTQQEDSAVYLCASSSQVSYEQYFGPGTRLTVT.

The rearrangement links TRBV7-9 to TRBJ1-3; 8 positions agree with TRBD1. CDR1 SEHNR and CDR2 FQNEAQ come from the germline V gene (reference sequence). This CDR3 has 19 residues. The junction had 15 bases not matched to a gene; V was cut back by 3 bases and J by 2 bases. CDR3 protein: CASSFESGTGRRTGNTIYF. The CDR3 nucleotides read TGTGCCAGCAGCTTCGAATCCGGGACAGGAAGGCGTACTGGAAACACCATATATTTT.

The V gene is TRBV19, the J gene TRBJ1-5, with 9 bases that match TRBD1. The CDR3 has 19 residues. The V gene's germline CDR1 is LNHDA and CDR2 SQIVND (reference sequence). Unmatched junction bases numbered 20, after V lost 7 bases and J lost 4 bases. The CDR3 loop reads CASNLGWDRVVTGNQPQHF. The DNA for the CDR3 is TGTGCCAGTAACTTGGGCTGGGACAGGGTGGTGACCGGGAATCAGCCCCAGCATTTT.

V usage is TRBV7-9 and J usage is TRBJ2-1, with 12 bases lining up with TRBD2. The V gene's germline CDR1 is SEHNR and CDR2 FQNEAQ (reference sequence). The CDR3 is 16 amino acids. J was trimmed by 3 bases and V by 5 bases; bases with no gene match: 5. CDR3 loop: CASSRLAGAHYNEQFF. DNA for the CDR3: TGTGCCAGCAGCCGACTAGCGGGGGCCCACTACAATGAGCAGTTCTTC.

The chain recombines TRBV18 with TRBJ1-1, with D possibly being TRBD1 (6 bases). Germline CDR1 reads KGHSH; CDR2 reads LQKENI. The CDR3 totals 11 residues. V shed 8 bases and J shed 6 bases, with 10 bases lying between them. Written as DNA, the CDR3 is TGTGCCAGCCTGAAGGGGGCTGAAGCTTTCTTT. As protein: CASLKGAEAFF.

The chain employs TRBV14 and TRBJ1-3; possibly TRBD1 for D (6 bases). Trimming removed 3 bases from V and 2 bases from J, with 8 bases in between. The CDR3 spans 14 residues. Per germline, CDR1 SGHDN and CDR2 FVKESK. This CDR3 reads CASSHQGTGNTIYF. CDR3 nucleotides: TGTGCCAGCAGCCACCAGGGGACTGGAAACACCATATATTTT.

The DNA of the CDR3 is TGTGCCAGCAGCTTTACCCCTCCAACAGGAGATCAGCCCCAGCATTTT. It translates to CASSFTPPTGDQPQHF. The J gene is TRBJ1-5, the V gene TRBV5-5; possible D gene TRBD1, 5 bases. This CDR3 has 16 amino acids. Germline V gene data show CDR1 as SGHKS and CDR2 as YYEKEE (reference sequence). With 2 bases removed from V and 5 bases from J, the gap between germline ends came to 17 bases.

The chain employs TRBV4-3 and TRBJ1-5; D gene ambiguous. This CDR3 spans 14 amino acids. Germline CDR1 and CDR2: LGHNA and YSLEER. The V end lost 1 base, the J end lost 2 bases, and 6 bases lay between the germline ends. The chain's CDR3 is CASSQGLGNQPQHF. As DNA, the CDR3 is TGCGCCAGCAGCCAAGGACTGGGCAATCAGCCCCAGCATTTT.

This clone turned up a few times. This chain connects TRBV27 to TRBJ1-1; 7 nucleotides align to TRBD1. The CDR3 totals 16 residues. V was pared by 5 bases and J by 0 bases, with 9 bases of the junction left unmatched. Germline V gives CDR1 MNHEY, CDR2 SMNVEV (reference sequence). The chain's CDR3 is CASSPLLTGLNTEAFF. In DNA, the CDR3 is TGTGCCAGCAGTCCATTACTGACAGGGTTGAACACTGAAGCTTTCTTT.

In its sample, this clone was seen once. The CDR3 DNA sequence: TGCGCCAGCAGCTCACTAGAGGAAACTACATACTACACAGATACGCAGTATTTT. Amino acid sequence: CASSSLEETTYYTDTQYF. The chain combines TRBV5-1 with TRBJ2-3, with D maybe TRBD2 (5 bases). There are 18 residues in the CDR3. Trimming took off 3 bases at V and 2 bases at J, with 22 bases between the two ends. CDR1 SGHRS and CDR2 YFSETQ come from the germline V gene.

J is TRBJ1-2 and V is TRBV6-5; 12 bases agree with TRBD1. V was pared by 6 bases and J by 7 bases, with 9 bases of the junction left unmatched. The germline V gene has CDR1 MNHEY and CDR2 SVGAGI. CDR3 size: 15 residues. The CDR3 is CASSDGTGGFGGYTF. The CDR3 DNA follows: TGTGCCAGCAGCGACGGGACAGGGGGCTTTGGTGGCTACACCTTC.

This clone was detected once. This rearrangement joins TRBV12-5 to TRBJ1-1; possible D gene TRBD1, 6 bases. The CDR3 has 15 amino acids. Germline values: CDR1 LGHNT, CDR2 FRNRAP. V lost 2 bases and J 3 bases, leaving 13 bases between the germline ends. Written as DNA, the CDR3 is TGTGCTAGTGGTTTGTCTAGGGGGGGGCACACTGAAGCTTTCTTT. Its translation is CASGLSRGGHTEAFF.

The V call is TRBV7-6, the J call TRBJ2-2; 8 nucleotides match TRBD1. Germline lookup yields CDR1 SGHVS and CDR2 FNYEAQ. J gave up 5 bases and V 5 bases, and 7 bases lay outside the gene matches. The CDR3 has 15 amino acids. CDR3: CASSQPGGRTGELFF. The CDR3 nucleotides read TGTGCCAGCAGCCAACCAGGGGGCCGGACCGGGGAGCTGTTTTTT.

The V gene is TRBV14, the J gene TRBJ1-1; 10 bases match TRBD1. Germline CDR1 SGHDN, CDR2 FVKESK. The ends lost 6 bases at V and 1 base at J; junction bases unmatched: 2. The CDR3 has 14 amino acids. CDR3 residues: CASRTGGRNTEAFF. The CDR3 DNA follows: TGTGCCAGCAGGACAGGGGGCAGGAACACTGAAGCTTTCTTT.

This clone was seen once. This chain uses TRBV6-1 with TRBJ2-1; 10 bases agree with TRBD1. V dropped 6 bases and J dropped 3; count of bases not matched to a gene: 5. CDR3 length equals 15 residues. The V gene's germline CDR1 is MNHNS and CDR2 SASEGT. This CDR3 reads CASRKGQGSYNEQFF. The CDR3 DNA follows: TGTGCCAGCAGAAAGGGACAGGGGAGCTACAATGAGCAGTTCTTC.

The rearrangement uses TRBV27 and TRBJ2-7, with 10 bases that match TRBD2. Germline loops: CDR1 MNHEY, CDR2 SMNVEV (reference sequence). CDR3 length equals 18 residues. Germline trimming cut 6 bases from V and 2 bases from J; bases unmatched to any gene: 16. The CDR3 sequence is CASSQLAGSLSSTYEQYF. The CDR3 region has the DNA TGTGCCAGCAGCCAACTAGCGGGGAGCTTATCCTCGACCTACGAGCAGTACTTC.

This chain joins TRBV9 and TRBJ1-2; a weak D match, TRBD1 (5 bases). CDR1 is SGDLS, CDR2 YYNGEE, per germline. This CDR3 has 15 residues. Trimming took 3 bases from V and 3 from J, leaving 15 bases between them. The DNA of the CDR3 is TGTGCCAGCAGCGAGCGGGGCAGGAACGACTATGGCTACACCTTC. Protein product: CASSERGRNDYGYTF.